This T cell receptor beta chain was recovered during a study of blood T cells in healthy people across ages. Per the germline V gene, CDR1 is DFQATT and CDR2 is SNEGSKA (reference sequence). V dropped 5 bases and J dropped 3 bases, with 10 bases sitting between them. This CDR3 region has 12 residues. Overall study results and limits: Expanded clonotype shifts may have been confounded, as the donors had an unknown CMV status. Fewer expanded clones and more diversity marked long-lived versus aged donors.

This clonotype has only a few counts. Its antigen is unknown. Next came a second PCR, run for about 6 to 11 cycles, which used a sample-barcoded 5' primer along with a J-beta primer mix. Each sample yielded at least 3 million CDR3-containing paired-end reads. TCRdb redid the calling of the 5' RACE reads with MiXCR, one entry per CDR3 protein. This sample has about 570,000 distinct CDR3 sequences, with 27% found just once. Source material: blood. The gene calls are TRBV20-1 and TRBJ2-5, with a weak D call TRBD2 (6 bases). This TCR derives from a woman in her 70s in good health. The CDR3 loop reads CSAAGSKETQYF. The CDR3 region has the DNA TGCAGTGCTGCCGGGAGCAAAGAGACCCAGTACTTC.